Only one count was recorded for the clone carrying this T cell receptor beta chain. Uncontrolled infection, other autoimmune disease, pregnancy and lactation each barred patients from inclusion. This CDR3 region has 10 residues. Trimming shortened V by 8 bases and J by 8 bases, and 9 bases separated the two germline ends. Looked up from germline, CDR1 is MDHEN and CDR2 is SYDVKM. TCR beta CDR3 regions were amplified from RNA. In the first-round RT-PCR of the TCR CDR3, the HTBI primer set was used. In TCRdb, the multiplex PCR reads were re-called with MiXCR into one record per CDR3 protein. The profile covers 370,000 or so distinct CDR3 sequences, with roughly 25% appearing a single time and around four fifths taken by the ten largest. The sample is drawn from a study of T cells in Graves' hyperthyroidism and ophthalmopathy.

The rearrangement uses TRBV28 and TRBJ1-2; D unresolved. What was sequenced was blood. The TCR comes from a man aged 45 to 65 with Graves' hyperthyroidism. The CDR3 loop is CASHRVGYTF. The CDR3 region has the DNA TGTGCCAGCCATCGGGTAGGCTACACCTTC.